The rows below give T cell receptor beta chains drawn from one sample of a study of memory CD4+ T cells and cytomegalovirus serostatus. Measured with immunoSEQ multiplex PCR; TCRdb has only the in-frame clones, and not every one. The table has over 55,000 clones, around 85% seen once; the top ten hold around 0.83%. Sequencing input: memory CD4+ T cells from blood. These receptors were obtained from an adult in good health and CMV-seronegative. CDR3s include the opening cysteine and the closing phenylalanine or tryptophan. Fields, in order: V gene, J gene, CDR3 protein.

TRBV5-6	TRBJ1-6	CASIEAGGTINSPLHF
TRBV19	TRBJ2-5	CASRQGQGRGETQYF
TRBV4-1	TRBJ2-2	CASSPSRELFF
TRBV7-2	TRBJ1-1	CASSLPPRDGEAFF
TRBV19	TRBJ1-1	CASSTDRAVSTEAFF
TRBV7-9	TRBJ2-3	CASSWASGGGDTQYF
TRBV5-6	TRBJ2-7	CASSTDIHSNPYEQYF
TRBV5-1	TRBJ1-3	CASSLEGNTGNTIYF
TRBV14	TRBJ1-6	CASSQSGGNSPLHF
TRBV27	TRBJ1-1	CASSPQTGGVGAFF
TRBV15	TRBJ2-1	CATSRGTLTAEQFF
TRBV7-6	TRBJ1-6	CASSYRETSSPLHF
TRBV5-4	TRBJ1-2	CASSLDLRGPASQSLF
TRBV7-9	TRBJ1-3	CASSLTGGSGNTIYF
TRBV6-1	TRBJ2-7	CASSGGTGSMEQYF
TRBV11-2	TRBJ2-2	CASSPRDRNTGELFF
TRBV5-1	TRBJ2-5	CASKRGREETQYF
TRBV12-5	TRBJ2-1	CASGPPGDHEQFF
TRBV7-7	TRBJ2-2	CASATGTGKTGELFF
TRBV18	TRBJ1-1	CASSPPRGARGTEAFF
TRBV11-2	TRBJ2-2	CASSPGRVAGMAGELFF
TRBV5-1	TRBJ2-3	CASGGGTDTQYF
TRBV10-1	TRBJ1-4	CASIGPGANEKLFF
TRBV6-1	TRBJ1-3	CASREGQGYGNTIYF
TRBV5-1	TRBJ1-1	CASSTERRNTEAFF
TRBV7-2	TRBJ1-1	CASSWAGVLNTEAFF
TRBV27	TRBJ2-7	CASITNRRSYEQYF
TRBV18	TRBJ2-7	CASSPPGQLSYEQYF
TRBV18	TRBJ1-1	CASSPSRVGNTEAFF
TRBV13	TRBJ2-7	CASSRLDRGRPYEQYF
TRBV5-1	TRBJ2-1	CASSLEGGVGNEQFF
TRBV2	TRBJ1-2	CASSDPRPTGTYGYTF
TRBV6-5	TRBJ2-7	CASRPWDRGPGEQYF
TRBV29-1	TRBJ2-1	CSVGGGRSEQFF
TRBV28	TRBJ1-2	CASSSPPYYGYTF
TRBV2	TRBJ1-5	CASSQGANQPQHF
TRBV7-6	TRBJ2-2	CASSPPTGQAGELFF
TRBV27	TRBJ1-2	CASSPDRGGYTF
TRBV10-3	TRBJ1-1	CAIRDRGNTEAFF